The rows below give T cell receptor beta chains drawn from one sample of a study of blood T cell repertoires in COVID-19. Clones were read by immunoSEQ multiplex PCR, and TCRdb kept only the in-frame ones, dropping some. Among 40,000 to 45,000 clones listed, roughly 92% were seen once. The material sequenced was peripheral blood. All receptors derive from a man aged 45 to 65 with active COVID-19. The CDR3 runs from the conserved cysteine through the conserved F or W. The order of the fields is D gene, clone size, V gene, J gene, CDR3 DNA, CDR3 protein. The D gene is left open where the match is weak. Size values are once, few and many counts, or a class for expanded clones, and some rows have none.

>TRBD1|-|TRBV30|TRBJ2-1
TGTGCCTGGAGTCACCTCAGACAGGGTAGATCCCCTGGTCCCTACAATGAGCAGTTCTTC
CAWSHLRQGRSPGPYNEQFF
>-|-|TRBV21-1|TRBJ2-1
TGTGCCAGCAGCAGTCCCCCCAAGTGTTACCGTAGGGGATGTATCAATGAGCAGTTCTTC
CASSSPPKCYRRGCINEQFF
>-|-|TRBV7-9|TRBJ2-5
TGTGCCAGCAGCTTACAACTGTCAGAGACCCAGTACTTC
CASSLQLSETQYF
>-|once|TRBV30|TRBJ2-2
TGTGCCTGGAGCCCTCCAGGAGGGGGCGCAATCGGGGAGCTGTTTTTT
CAWSPPGGGAIGELFF
>-|-|TRBV28|TRBJ1-4
TGTGCCAGCAGTTTAGATGCCGGGGGGGCGAGCTTTTTT
CASSLDAGGASFF
>-|-|TRBV19|TRBJ2-1
TGTGCCAGTAGTAATATAGGAGGGAGCTCCTACAATGAGCAGTTCTTC
CASSNIGGSSYNEQFF
>TRBD1|-|TRBV28|TRBJ1-3
TGTGCCAGCAGTCAGACAGGGGATGGAAACACCATATATTTT
CASSQTGDGNTIYF
>-|-|TRBV14|TRBJ2-3
TGTGCCAGCAGCCAAGGAGGCAACCCTAAACGGGCAGATACGCAGTATTTT
CASSQGGNPKRADTQYF
>-|-|TRBV7-2|TRBJ2-3
TGTGCCAGCAGCGCGGAGAGCACAGATACGCAGTATTTT
CASSAESTDTQYF
>-|-|TRBV11-3|TRBJ2-1
TGTGCCAGCAGCTTAGGTGGTAGCTATGAGCAGTTCTTC
CASSLGGSYEQFF
>TRBD2|-|TRBV9|TRBJ2-7
TGTGCCAGCAGCGTAGGCCGGACTAGCGGGAAGGACGAGCAGTACTTC
CASSVGRTSGKDEQYF
>TRBD1|-|TRBV24-1|TRBJ2-7
TGTGCCACCAGCGAGACAGGGGTTAAGTACGAGCAGTACTTC
CATSETGVKYEQYF
>TRBD2|-|TRBV18|TRBJ2-2
TGTGCCAGCTCACCTATGGTCCCAGCGGGAGGACCCACCGGGGAGCTGTTTTTT
CASSPMVPAGGPTGELFF